These T cell receptor beta chains were read from a single sample in a study of CD8+ T cells in alopecia areata. The assay was immunoSEQ multiplex PCR, and TCRdb's table has in-frame clones only and misses some. Of tens of thousands of clones in the sample, 45% to 60% are singletons; the top ten hold under 6.5%. Specimen: NKG2D-high CD8+ T cells sorted from blood. Receptor source: a human donor with alopecia areata. Each CDR3 is given with its conserved first and last residue. The D gene is left open where the match is weak. The listing skips clone size in some rows; elsewhere it reads once, few, many or a size class.

-	TRBV19	TRBJ1-1	-	TGTGCCAGTAGTATTACCTCAAGGGCTGAAGCTTTCTTT	CASSITSRAEAFF
few	TRBV27	TRBJ2-7	TRBD2	TGTGCCAGCAGTTCAAGACTAGCCCAGAGACCCTACGAGCAGTACTTC	CASSSRLAQRPYEQYF
-	TRBV13	TRBJ2-5	-	TGTGCCAGCAGCCCCCGGGACTCCCAAGAGACCCAGTACTTC	CASSPRDSQETQYF
-	TRBV30	TRBJ2-7	-	TGTGCCTGGAGTCCGGGACGACCGTGGGAGCAGTACTTC	CAWSPGRPWEQYF
few	TRBV15	TRBJ2-4	TRBD1	TGTGCCACCAGCAGAGCACGACAGGGAACTCAGTACTTC	CATSRARQGTQYF
-	TRBV27	TRBJ1-1	-	TGTGCCAGCAGTTCCCGGGCGACTTCGAACACTGAAGCTTTCTTT	CASSSRATSNTEAFF
-	TRBV28	TRBJ2-7	-	TGTGCCAGCAGGGGCCCGGGCCGTGTTTTGGAGCAGTACTTC	CASRGPGRVLEQYF
few	TRBV18	TRBJ2-7	-	TGTGCCAGCTCAACCGACAGGTACCACGAGCAGTACTTC	CASSTDRYHEQYF
-	TRBV25-1	TRBJ2-1	TRBD2	TGTGCCAGCATGGGGCGGGAGAACAATGAGCAGTTCTTC	CASMGRENNEQFF
-	TRBV2	TRBJ1-5	-	TGTGCCAGCAGTGACGGTGGCAATCAGCCCCAGCATTTT	CASSDGGNQPQHF
-	TRBV9	TRBJ2-1	-	TGTGCCAGCAGCCCTGGCGGGGCAGATGAGCAGTTCTTC	CASSPGGADEQFF
-	TRBV29-1	TRBJ2-1	TRBD2	TGCAGCGTTGAAGAGGGACTAGCGGATAATGAGCAGTTCTTC	CSVEEGLADNEQFF
few	TRBV4-1	TRBJ2-7	-	TGCGCCAGCAGCCACGTACAGGGCTACGAGCAGTACTTC	CASSHVQGYEQYF
-	TRBV2	TRBJ2-7	-	TGTGCCACTAGAGCTGTATCCTACGAGCAGTACTTC	CATRAVSYEQYF
once	TRBV7-2	TRBJ2-7	-	TGTGCCAGCAGCGAACCTGAGTCTGTCTACGAGCAGTACTTC	CASSEPESVYEQYF
few	TRBV6-4	TRBJ1-2	TRBD1	TGTGCCAGCAGTGACTCGGACAGGGGGTTCGCTGGCTACACCTTC	CASSDSDRGFAGYTF
few	TRBV29-1	TRBJ1-1	-	TGCAGCGTTGTATTTAGCGAAGCTTTCTTT	CSVVFSEAFF
once	TRBV11-2	TRBJ2-3	TRBD2	TGTGCCAGCAGCTTGATACCTAGCGGGGGTCCCCGAGATACGCAGTATTTT	CASSLIPSGGPRDTQYF
few	TRBV14	TRBJ1-6	-	TGTGCCAGCAGCCACCTCCCCGTCAGGGTGAGTGATTCACCCCTCCACTTT	CASSHLPVRVSDSPLHF
once	TRBV9	TRBJ2-7	-	TGTGCCAGCAGCGTAGAAGGCAGGAGCTACGAGCAGTACTTC	CASSVEGRSYEQYF
-	TRBV6-5	TRBJ2-1	-	TGTGCCAGCAGTTACAGCAATGAGCAGTTCTTC	CASSYSNEQFF
-	TRBV29-1	TRBJ2-1	TRBD1	TGCAGCGTTGACCAGGGGGTCACTGGAGCCCCCTACAATGAGCAGTTCTTC	CSVDQGVTGAPYNEQFF
-	TRBV5-1	TRBJ2-3	-	TGCGCCAGCAGCCCCGAGGGGCGAGGAGATACGCAGTATTTT	CASSPEGRGDTQYF
medium-sized	TRBV9	TRBJ2-7	-	TGTGCCAGCAGCGTATATTCAGGGGGAGGTGAGCAGTACTTC	CASSVYSGGGEQYF
-	TRBV30	TRBJ1-1	-	TGTGCCTGGAGCCCACGGGGCCCCCTACCGAACACTGAAGCTTTCTTT	CAWSPRGPLPNTEAFF
-	TRBV30	TRBJ1-2	-	TGTGCCTGGATGGATGGTATGCAGGAAAACTATGGCTACACCTTC	CAWMDGMQENYGYTF
few	TRBV5-1	TRBJ1-1	TRBD1	TGCGCCAGCAAAACAGGGGGCATCACTGAAGCTTTCTTT	CASKTGGITEAFF
-	TRBV29-1	TRBJ2-7	TRBD2	TGCAGCGTTGGCACCGGGGTAGCGGGGGGGACCTACGAGCAGTACTTC	CSVGTGVAGGTYEQYF
-	TRBV28	TRBJ2-3	-	TGTGCCAGCAGTTTAACGGCCCAGGGGACGGGAACCCTATGGGGTGGAGATACGCAGTATTTT	CASSLTAQGTGTLWGGDTQYF
few	TRBV6-6	TRBJ1-1	-	TGTGCCAGCAGTTTTAGTGAAACTTTCTTT	CASSFSETFF
-	TRBV4-1	TRBJ1-2	-	TGCGCCAGCAGCCAAGCACAGGGAGATGGCTACACCTTC	CASSQAQGDGYTF
few	TRBV29-1	TRBJ2-7	-	TGCAGCGCAGAACAGGGTTTAGAGCAGTACTTC	CSAEQGLEQYF
-	TRBV23-1	TRBJ2-7	-	TGCGCCAGCAGTCAATGGATCGGGAATTCCAAATACGAGCAGTACTTC	CASSQWIGNSKYEQYF
-	TRBV29-1	TRBJ2-1	-	TGCAGCGTCGGGGCAGGGGATGTTGAGCAGTTCTTC	CSVGAGDVEQFF
-	TRBV15	TRBJ2-5	TRBD1	TGTGCCACCAGCAGAGTGGGGACAGGGGACGGGGAGACCCAGTACTTC	CATSRVGTGDGETQYF
few	TRBV29-1	TRBJ2-7	-	TGCAGCGTTGAAGACCCGGACCATGGGTCCTACGAGCAGTACTTC	CSVEDPDHGSYEQYF
-	TRBV30	TRBJ2-1	TRBD2	TGTGCCTGGGACAGCGGGACTTCCTACAATGAGCAGTTCTTC	CAWDSGTSYNEQFF
-	TRBV4-1	TRBJ1-1	-	TGCGCCAGCAGCCAAGGGGTATTAACTGAAGCTTTCTTT	CASSQGVLTEAFF
-	TRBV30	TRBJ2-5	TRBD1	TGTGCCTGGAGTGACAGGGGACAAGAGACCCAGTACTTC	CAWSDRGQETQYF
-	TRBV5-1	TRBJ2-7	TRBD2	TGCGCCAGCAGCTTGGAGGCTAGCGGAGGCTCGGAGCAGTACTTC	CASSLEASGGSEQYF
-	TRBV7-9	TRBJ2-7	TRBD2	TGTGCCACCTGGACTAGCGGTAAATACGAGCAGTACTTC	CATWTSGKYEQYF
-	TRBV15	TRBJ2-3	TRBD2	TGTGCCACCAGCTCAACGACTAGCGGAAGCACAGATACGCAGTATTTT	CATSSTTSGSTDTQYF
few	TRBV29-1	TRBJ2-7	-	TGCAGCGTTGGGGAGGTTGGGGAGCAGTACTTC	CSVGEVGEQYF
-	TRBV7-8	TRBJ2-3	TRBD2	TGTGCCAGCAGCTTAGGCGGGACTAGCGGGGGCCGGAAGTATTTT	CASSLGGTSGGRKYF
-	TRBV28	TRBJ2-1	-	TGTGCCAGCAGCACCATAACGGGGGACACCTACAATGAGCAGTTCTTC	CASSTITGDTYNEQFF
-	TRBV27	TRBJ2-7	-	TGTGCCAGTTGGGCAGGGATGAATTCCTACGAGCAGTACTTC	CASWAGMNSYEQYF
-	TRBV4-3	TRBJ2-1	-	TGCGCCAGCAGCCAAGATCCGCAACTAGACAGTGAGCAGTTCTTC	CASSQDPQLDSEQFF
-	TRBV7-9	TRBJ2-3	-	TGTGCCAGCAGCCCCGCGGGGGCATGGGAAGATACGCAGTATTTT	CASSPAGAWEDTQYF
-	TRBV29-1	TRBJ2-7	TRBD1	TGCAGCGTGGGGACAGGGGTGAACGAGCAGTACTTC	CSVGTGVNEQYF
-	TRBV27	TRBJ2-1	-	TGTGCCAGCAGTTCCGGGGTAAATGAGCAGTTCTTC	CASSSGVNEQFF
-	TRBV2	TRBJ2-7	-	TGTGCCAGCAGTGAACCGGACAGTTCCTACGAGCAGTACTTC	CASSEPDSSYEQYF
-	TRBV29-1	TRBJ2-7	TRBD1	TGCAGCGTCGGAGGACAGGGCCCTACCTACGAGCAGTACTTC	CSVGGQGPTYEQYF
-	TRBV9	TRBJ2-6	-	TGTGCCAGCAGCGCAATCGTAGCCGGGGCCAACGTCCTGACTTTC	CASSAIVAGANVLTF
-	TRBV2	TRBJ1-1	TRBD1	TGTGCCGTAAGACAGGGCGCCACTGAAGCTTTCTTT	CAVRQGATEAFF
few	TRBV28	TRBJ2-2	TRBD1	TGTGCCAGCACCTCCCCCGGACAGGGTTACACCGGGGAGCTGTTTTTT	CASTSPGQGYTGELFF
-	TRBV28	TRBJ2-7	-	TGTGCCAGCAAAACAGGCAGAGGCTCCTACGAGCAGTACTTC	CASKTGRGSYEQYF
few	TRBV10-3	TRBJ2-1	TRBD2	TGTGCCATCAGTGAAGAGTTAGCGGGAGGTATTGAGCAGTTCTTC	CAISEELAGGIEQFF
-	TRBV11-2	TRBJ2-5	TRBD2	TGTGCCAGCAGCTTATTTTGGCCTAGCGGGAGAACAGAAGAGACCCAGTACTTC	CASSLFWPSGRTEETQYF